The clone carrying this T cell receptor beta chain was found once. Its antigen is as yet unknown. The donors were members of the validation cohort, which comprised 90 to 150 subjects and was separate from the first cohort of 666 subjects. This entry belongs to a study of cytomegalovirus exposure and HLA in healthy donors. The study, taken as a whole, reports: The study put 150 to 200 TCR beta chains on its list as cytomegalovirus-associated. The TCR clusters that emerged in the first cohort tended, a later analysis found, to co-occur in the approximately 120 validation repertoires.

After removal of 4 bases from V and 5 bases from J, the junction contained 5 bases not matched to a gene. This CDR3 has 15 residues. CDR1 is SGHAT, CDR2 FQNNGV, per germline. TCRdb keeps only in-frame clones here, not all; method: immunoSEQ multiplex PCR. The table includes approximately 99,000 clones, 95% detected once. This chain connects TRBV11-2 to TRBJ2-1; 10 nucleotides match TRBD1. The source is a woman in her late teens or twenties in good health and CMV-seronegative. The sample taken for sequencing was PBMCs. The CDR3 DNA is TGTGCCAGCAGCTCTGGACAGGGGGGAGACAATGAGCAGTTCTTC. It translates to CASSSGQGGDNEQFF.